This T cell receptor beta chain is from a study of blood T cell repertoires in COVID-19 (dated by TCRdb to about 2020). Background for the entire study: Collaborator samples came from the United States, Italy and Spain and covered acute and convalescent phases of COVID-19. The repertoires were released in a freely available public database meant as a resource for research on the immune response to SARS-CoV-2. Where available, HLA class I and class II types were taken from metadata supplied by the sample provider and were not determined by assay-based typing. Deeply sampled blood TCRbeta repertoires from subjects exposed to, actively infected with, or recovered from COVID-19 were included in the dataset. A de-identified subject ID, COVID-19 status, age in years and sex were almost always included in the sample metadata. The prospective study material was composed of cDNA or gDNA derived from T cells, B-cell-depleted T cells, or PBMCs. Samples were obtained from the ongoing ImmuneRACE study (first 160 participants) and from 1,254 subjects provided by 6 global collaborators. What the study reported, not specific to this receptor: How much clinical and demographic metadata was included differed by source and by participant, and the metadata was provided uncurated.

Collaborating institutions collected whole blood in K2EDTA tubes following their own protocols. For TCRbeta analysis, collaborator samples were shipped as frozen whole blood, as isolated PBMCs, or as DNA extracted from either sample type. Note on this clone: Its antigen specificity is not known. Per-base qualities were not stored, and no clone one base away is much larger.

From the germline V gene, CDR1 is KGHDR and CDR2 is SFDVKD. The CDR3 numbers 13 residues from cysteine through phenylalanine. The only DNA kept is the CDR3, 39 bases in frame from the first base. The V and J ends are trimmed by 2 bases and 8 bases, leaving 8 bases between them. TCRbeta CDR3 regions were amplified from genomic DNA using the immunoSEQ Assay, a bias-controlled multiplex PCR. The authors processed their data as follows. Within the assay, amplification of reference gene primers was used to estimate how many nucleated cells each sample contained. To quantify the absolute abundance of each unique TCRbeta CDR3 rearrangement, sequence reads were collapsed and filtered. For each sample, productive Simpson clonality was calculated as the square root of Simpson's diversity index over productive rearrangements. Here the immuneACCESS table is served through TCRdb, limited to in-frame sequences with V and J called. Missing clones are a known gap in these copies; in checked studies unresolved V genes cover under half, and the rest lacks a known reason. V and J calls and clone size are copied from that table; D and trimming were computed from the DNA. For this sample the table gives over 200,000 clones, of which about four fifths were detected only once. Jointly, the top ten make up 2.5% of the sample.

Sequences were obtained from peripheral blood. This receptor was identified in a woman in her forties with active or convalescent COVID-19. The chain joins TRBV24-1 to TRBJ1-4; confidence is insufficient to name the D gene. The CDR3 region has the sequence CATSDSPPEKLFF. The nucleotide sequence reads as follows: TGTGCCACCAGTGATTCCCCCCCAGAAAAACTGTTTTTT.